These 32 T cell receptor beta chains were all obtained from the same sample, sequenced in a study of Graves' ophthalmopathy and Graves' hyperthyroidism. The study amplified TCR beta CDR3 regions using RNA transcripts. The workflow started with a first-round RT-PCR run with HTBI primers and then moved on to a second-round multiplex PCR. TCRdb passed the multiplex PCR reads through MiXCR, listing each CDR3 protein once. The data contain about 180,000 distinct CDR3 sequences, over 35% of them singletons. The sample was peripheral blood. The receptors come from a middle-aged woman with Graves' ophthalmopathy.

In this sample, this clonotype turned up many times. V usage is TRBV28 and J usage is TRBJ1-3; a possible D gene is TRBD1 (5 bases). The germline V gene has CDR1 MDHEN and CDR2 SYDVKM. The V gene lost 6 bases and the J gene lost 0 bases, with 9 bases spanning the gap. The CDR3 has 14 residues. The CDR3 spells CASRDSHSGNTIYF. DNA for the CDR3: TGTGCCAGCAGAGACAGCCACTCTGGAAACACCATATATTTT. The full variable domain, rest sourced from reference TRBV28 and TRBJ1-3, is DVKVTQSSRYLVKRTGEKVFLECVQDMDHENMFWYRQDPGLGLRLIYFSYDVKMKEKGDIPEGYSVSREKKERFSLILESASTNQTSMYLCASRDSHSGNTIYFGEGSWLTVV.

This clonotype has ten or more counts. V gene TRBV14 combines with J gene TRBJ1-1, with 7 bases matching TRBD1. Trimming removed 5 bases from V and 4 bases from J; junction bases left unmatched: 1. CDR1 is SGHDN and CDR2 is FVKESK in the germline V gene. The CDR3 totals 12 residues. The CDR3 DNA reads TGTGCCAGCAGCACAGGGGTCACTGAAGCTTTCTTT. Translation: CASSTGVTEAFF.

This clonotype has a count of ten or more. The CDR3 loop reads CASSSQGGNQPQHF. CDR3 in DNA: TGTGCCAGCAGTAGCCAGGGCGGCAATCAGCCCCAGCATTTT. The chain couples TRBV28 to TRBJ1-5, with D tentatively TRBD1 (5 bases). Germline values: CDR1 MDHEN, CDR2 SYDVKM. The CDR3 is made up of 14 amino acids. V was trimmed by 5 bases and J by 2 bases, leaving 10 bases between them.

This clonotype appeared many times. The J gene is TRBJ1-1, the V gene TRBV28; D gene unclear. The ends were cut back, 5 bases at V and 10 bases at J, with 17 bases in the middle. Germline V gives CDR1 MDHEN, CDR2 SYDVKM. CDR3 size: 13 residues. CDR3 sequence: CASSPALQLGAFF. The CDR3 nucleotides read TGTGCCAGCAGTCCCGCCTTGCAATTGGGAGCTTTCTTT.

In its sample, this clonotype was seen many times. This sequence joins TRBV29-1 and TRBJ2-5, with D maybe TRBD2 (6 bases). Germline V gene sequence: CDR1 SQVTM, CDR2 ANQGSEA. Trimming pared 6 bases from V and 5 bases from J, leaving 16 bases between. CDR3 length: 13 amino acids. Written as DNA, the CDR3 is TGCAGCGTAGAGGAGGGGTGGGGGGAGACCCAGTACTTC. It is translated as CSVEEGWGETQYF.

This chain uses TRBV6-1 with TRBJ1-1; 9 bases align to TRBD1. After removal of 4 bases from V and 3 bases from J, the junction contained 3 bases not matched to a gene. CDR1 and CDR2 from the germline V gene are MNHNS and SASEGT. The CDR3 length is 14 residues. As DNA, the CDR3 is TGTGCCAGCAGTGTCGACAGGGGGGACACTGAAGCTTTCTTT. It codes for CASSVDRGDTEAFF.

This clonotype was seen ten or more times. The chain links TRBV15 to TRBJ1-3; a weak D match, TRBD1 (5 bases). CDR1 LNHNV and CDR2 YYDKDF come from the germline V gene (reference sequence). This CDR3 has 15 residues. V lost 5 bases, J lost 4 bases, and 15 bases lay in between. CDR3 amino acids: CATSSPGAGGNTIYF. In nucleotides, the CDR3 is TGTGCCACCAGCTCCCCCGGGGCAGGGGGAAACACCATATATTTT.

This clonotype was detected many times. The chain carries TRBV6-2 or TRBV6-3 and TRBJ1-1, with a possible D match to TRBD1 (6 bases). Germline CDR1 and CDR2: MNHEY and SVGEGT. Trimming took 6 bases from V and 0 from J, leaving 14 bases between them. This CDR3 has 15 residues. As DNA, the CDR3 is TGTGCCAGCAGAAAACCGGGACAAATGAACACTGAAGCTTTCTTT. Translated, it gives CASRKPGQMNTEAFF.

The chain carries TRBV7-8 and TRBJ2-5, with a weak D call TRBD1 (6 bases). In germline, CDR1 is SGHVS, CDR2 FQNEAQ. Trimming took off 6 bases at V and 0 bases at J, with 11 bases between the two ends. The CDR3 is 14 amino acids. The CDR3 nucleotides are TGTGCCAGCAGAGAGGGGACAAACCAAGAGACCCAGTACTTC. Protein product: CASREGTNQETQYF.

This clonotype showed up many times. The V gene is TRBV28, the J gene TRBJ2-7; D not certain. The CDR3 runs to 14 residues. Germline loops: CDR1 MDHEN, CDR2 SYDVKM. With 2 bases removed from V and 2 bases from J, the gap between germline ends came to 10 bases. CDR3 nucleotide sequence: TGTGCCAGCAGTTTAAGTGACGGAACCTACGAGCAGTACTTC. Residues: CASSLSDGTYEQYF.

This clonotype was seen once. This rearrangement joins TRBV19 to TRBJ1-6, with TRBD1 matching over 7 bases. Per the germline V gene, CDR1 is LNHDA and CDR2 is SQIVND (reference sequence). The CDR3 covers 15 residues. Trimming took 6 bases from V and 7 from J; bases not matched to a gene: 9. CDR3 DNA sequence: TGTGCCAGTAGCCGGACAGGTGGACAAAATTCACCCCTCCACTTT. Its translation is CASSRTGGQNSPLHF.

This clonotype was seen at least ten times. The chain carries TRBV7-9 and TRBJ1-1, with TRBD1 identical over 7 bases. The CDR3 runs 15 residues. CDR1 is SEHNR, CDR2 FQNEAQ, per germline (reference sequence). After removal of 5 bases from V and 2 bases from J, the junction contained 8 bases not matched to a gene. The CDR3 coding sequence is TGTGCCAGCAGCCCTCGACAGGGACTCAACACTGAAGCTTTCTTT. Protein: CASSPRQGLNTEAFF.

The chain links TRBV12-3 or TRBV12-4 to TRBJ2-5, with D possibly matching TRBD2 (5 bases). CDR3 length equals 13 residues. Trimming cost V 4 bases and J 4 bases, with 10 bases left between them. The CDR3 region has the DNA TGTGCCAGCAGTTCTCGAGGGATAGAGACCCAGTACTTC. This encodes CASSSRGIETQYF.

Many counts were recorded for this clonotype. This chain joins TRBV12-3 or TRBV12-4 and TRBJ2-5; D gene unclear. Trimming took off 6 bases at V and 5 bases at J, with 10 bases between the two ends. The CDR3 length is 12 residues. CDR3 DNA: TGTGCCAGCAGACAAATGTTCGAGACCCAGTACTTC. Amino acids: CASRQMFETQYF.

This clonotype was counted at least ten times. This chain links TRBV6-5 with TRBJ1-1; D is uncertain. This CDR3 comprises 15 residues. V was clipped by 0 bases and J by 1 base, with 9 bases between them. CDR1 is MNHEY, CDR2 SVGAGI, per germline. CDR3 bases: TGTGCCAGCAGTTACTCCGTGACGGAGAACACTGAAGCTTTCTTT. Protein: CASSYSVTENTEAFF.

This clonotype was found many times. The rearrangement links TRBV28 to TRBJ2-7; D remains ambiguous. The CDR3 consists of 14 residues. Looked up from germline, CDR1 is MDHEN and CDR2 is SYDVKM. Deletions cut 6 bases from V and 3 bases from J, with 15 bases between. CDR3 loop: CASRGTYPGYEQYF. The CDR3, as DNA: TGTGCCAGCAGAGGAACGTATCCGGGCTACGAGCAGTACTTC. Supplemented by reference TRBV28 and TRBJ2-7, the full variable domain reads DVKVTQSSRYLVKRTGEKVFLECVQDMDHENMFWYRQDPGLGLRLIYFSYDVKMKEKGDIPEGYSVSREKKERFSLILESASTNQTSMYLCASRGTYPGYEQYFGPGTRLTVT.

At least ten counts were recorded for this clonotype. The chain combines TRBV27 with TRBJ1-2; D is uncertain. The CDR3 extends over 14 amino acids. V was cut by 7 bases and J by 4 bases, with 16 bases left in between. Germline V gene sequence: CDR1 MNHEY, CDR2 SMNVEV (reference sequence). CDR3 region: CASKEAAAVYGYTF. The CDR3 bases are TGTGCCAGCAAGGAGGCAGCTGCCGTCTATGGCTACACCTTC.

The V and J genes are TRBV6-1 and TRBJ2-2; perhaps TRBD1 as D (5 bases). V was pared by 0 bases and J by 1 base, with 6 bases between. Germline CDR1 is MNHNS and CDR2 is SASEGT. The CDR3 length is 15 residues. DNA of the CDR3: TGTGCCAGCAGTGAAGCCCAGGGGAACACCGGGGAGCTGTTTTTT. Encoded protein: CASSEAQGNTGELFF.

The chain links TRBV12-3 or TRBV12-4 to TRBJ2-2; D uncertain. Trimming stripped 7 bases from V and 3 bases from J, with 6 bases between. CDR3 length: 12 amino acids. The CDR3 DNA sequence: TGTGCCAGCACCAAATACACCGGGGAGCTGTTTTTT. It is translated as CASTKYTGELFF.

This clonotype was seen at least ten times. The chain joins TRBV7-2 to TRBJ2-7, with D possibly being TRBD1 or TRBD2 (5 bases each). V lost 1 base and J 4 bases, leaving 14 bases between the germline ends. Looked up from germline, CDR1 is SGHTA and CDR2 is FQGNSA. The CDR3 sequence is 15 residues long. CDR3 nucleotides: TGTGCCAGCAGCTTAGAGATGGGGGAGACGTACGAGCAGTACTTC. Protein product: CASSLEMGETYEQYF.

This clonotype has ten or more counts. The gene calls are TRBV5-1 and TRBJ2-2; D gene uncertain. Germline V gene data show CDR1 as SGHRS and CDR2 as YFSETQ. This CDR3 has 15 residues. V was pared by 5 bases and J by 0 bases, with 11 bases between. The CDR3 DNA follows: TGCGCCAGCAGACAAACGACCGCGAACACCGGGGAGCTGTTTTTT. Protein sequence: CASRQTTANTGELFF. The full variable domain, in which reference TRBV5-1 and TRBJ2-2 provide the parts outside the CDR3, is KAGVTQTPRYLIKTRGQQVTLSCSPISGHRSVSWYQQTPGQGLQFLFEYFSETQRNKGNFPGRFSGRQFSNSRSEMNVSTLELGDSALYLCASRQTTANTGELFFGEGSRLTVL.

This clonotype was seen at least ten times. The V call is TRBV30, the J call TRBJ1-1; D uncertain. The germline V gene has CDR1 GTSNPN and CDR2 SVGIG (reference sequence). There are 15 residues in the CDR3. The germline V and J ends were trimmed by 2 bases and 5 bases, with 18 bases remaining between them. CDR3 coding DNA: TGTGCCTGGAGTAAGCCCAGGCTCCCCGGGACTGAAGCTTTCTTT. Translation gives CAWSKPRLPGTEAFF.

In this sample, this clonotype turned up many times. The V and J genes are TRBV28 and TRBJ2-5; D remains ambiguous. The CDR3 runs 14 residues. Germline V gene sequence: CDR1 MDHEN, CDR2 SYDVKM. Deletions cut 4 bases from V and 2 bases from J, with 11 bases between. The CDR3 region is CASSSALSQETQYF. CDR3 nucleotide sequence: TGTGCCAGCAGTTCGGCGCTTTCACAAGAGACCCAGTACTTC.

The chain combines TRBV10-2 with TRBJ2-7; D uncertain. The CDR3 has 13 residues. Germline CDR1 reads WSHSY; CDR2 reads SAAADI. Trimming pared 7 bases from V and 4 bases from J, leaving 14 bases between. The CDR3, as DNA: TGCGCCAGCATAGATCAGGAAATGTACGAGCAGTACTTC. Protein: CASIDQEMYEQYF.

The sample holds many counts of this clonotype. This rearrangement joins TRBV14 to TRBJ2-7; D is perhaps TRBD2 (5 bases). The V end lost 1 base, the J end lost 4 bases, and 14 bases lay between the germline ends. This CDR3 has 15 residues. CDR1 SGHDN and CDR2 FVKESK come from the germline V gene. CDR3 protein: CASSQGREGRYEQYF. CDR3 DNA: TGTGCCAGCAGCCAAGGCCGCGAGGGAAGATACGAGCAGTACTTC. Using reference TRBV14 and TRBJ2-7 for the parts outside the CDR3, the full variable domain is EAGVTQFPSHSVIEKGQTVTLRCDPISGHDNLYWYRRVMGKEIKFLLHFVKESKQDESGMPNNRFLAERTGGTYSTLKVQPAELEDSGVYFCASSQGREGRYEQYFGPGTRLTVT.

V is TRBV5-1 and J is TRBJ2-7; maybe TRBD1 (6 bases). V lost 2 bases and J 2 bases, leaving 11 bases between the germline ends. The CDR3 consists of 14 residues. Germline V CDR1 and CDR2: SGHRS, YFSETQ. CDR3 region: CASSFKTGTYEQYF. The CDR3 DNA sequence: TGCGCCAGCAGCTTTAAGACAGGCACCTACGAGCAGTACTTC.

In this sample, this clonotype turned up many times. The chain is built from TRBV28 and TRBJ2-2; D gene uncertain. Germline CDR1 is MDHEN and CDR2 is SYDVKM. The CDR3 extends over 18 amino acids. Trimming removed 1 base from V and 7 bases from J, with 22 bases in between. CDR3 protein: CASSLSPVLYLRHGELFF. The CDR3 nucleotides are TGTGCCAGCAGTTTATCCCCCGTTCTATATTTACGACACGGGGAGCTGTTTTTT.

The chain uses TRBV11-2 and TRBJ2-7; weak D call: TRBD1 (5 bases). V lost 2 bases, J lost 0 bases, and 11 bases lay in between. Per germline, CDR1 SGHAT and CDR2 FQNNGV. There are 15 residues in the CDR3. CDR3 nucleotides: TGTGCCAGCAGCTTATGGGATGACAGCTCCTACGAGCAGTACTTC. Protein sequence: CASSLWDDSSYEQYF.

This clonotype came up many times. The rearrangement links TRBV29-1 to TRBJ1-2, with a tentative D call TRBD1 (5 bases). V was shortened by 0 bases and J by 2 bases, with 7 bases between the two germline ends. Germline V gene lookup returns CDR1 SQVTM and CDR2 ANQGSEA. The CDR3 loop spans 13 amino acids. CDR3 sequence reads: CSVEEGVNYGYTF. CDR3 nucleotides: TGCAGCGTTGAAGAAGGGGTAAACTATGGCTACACCTTC.

The genes are TRBV29-1 and TRBJ2-7, with 8 bases identical to TRBD2. V was clipped by 4 bases and J by 1 base; unmatched bases: 6. The CDR3 runs 14 residues. The germline V gene encodes CDR1 SQVTM and CDR2 ANQGSEA. CDR3: CSVGGSGASYEQYF. DNA for the CDR3: TGCAGCGTTGGGGGTAGCGGGGCGTCCTACGAGCAGTACTTC.

V gene TRBV6-4 combines with J gene TRBJ2-2; possibly TRBD1 for D (5 bases). The germline CDR1 and CDR2 sequences are MRHNA and SNTAGT. Trimming pared 2 bases from V and 1 base from J, leaving 5 bases between. The CDR3 runs 14 residues. CDR3 sequence (DNA): TGTGCCAGCAGTGACGGACAGAACACCGGGGAGCTGTTTTTT. The encoded protein is CASSDGQNTGELFF.

This clonotype was detected only once. The chain combines TRBV12-3 or TRBV12-4 with TRBJ2-7; the D gene could be TRBD1 or TRBD2 (6 bases each). The CDR3 is made up of 15 amino acids. V was shortened by 3 bases and J by 5 bases, with 17 bases between the two germline ends. CDR3 sequence reads: CASSLEGDLNHEQYF. As DNA, the CDR3 is TGTGCCAGCAGTTTGGAGGGGGACTTAAACCACGAGCAGTACTTC.